This TCR beta chain was sequenced during a study of blood T cell repertoires in COVID-19. Study-level information: Sites across the United States, Italy and Spain contributed samples from acute and convalescent COVID-19. T cells, B-cell-depleted T cells, or PBMCs provided the cDNA or gDNA that served as material.

The ends were cut back, 1 base at V and 4 bases at J, with 10 bases in the middle. Per the germline V gene, CDR1 is SEHNR and CDR2 is FQNEAQ (reference sequence). CDR3 length equals 14 residues. The authors' processing: Amplification with reference gene primers provided the estimates of nucleated cell counts. Sequenced by immunoSEQ multiplex PCR; TCRdb stores in-frame clones only, minus some. Clone size and the V and J calls come from that table; the DNA yielded D and trimming. Of about 240,000 clones listed, approximately 90% were seen once; the top ten hold 7.2%. Sequencing input: peripheral blood. The clonotype originates from a man in his 60s who had recovered from COVID-19. The chain joins TRBV7-9 to TRBJ1-2, with D uncertain. CDR3 in amino acids: CASSLVGRPYGYTF. The CDR3 bases are TGTGCCAGCAGCTTAGTTGGGCGCCCCTATGGCTACACCTTC.